This T cell receptor beta chain is from a study of blood T cells in healthy people across ages. Findings and limits, study-wide: PBMCs went unsorted, and a conclusive naive versus antigen-experienced comparison was therefore prevented.

Peripheral blood from each donor was collected in a volume of about 10 milliliters. At least 6 million PBMCs were isolated per sample. The CDR3 extends over 14 amino acids. V trimming: 6 bases; J trimming: 1 base; junction bases outside the gene matches: 5. Germline CDR1 is SQVTM and CDR2 is ANQGSEA. Primed by a sample-barcoded 5' primer and a J-beta primer mix, a second PCR proceeded for 7 to 11 cycles. TCRdb passed the 5' RACE reads through MiXCR, listing each CDR3 protein once. Counted here are over 500,000 distinct CDR3 sequences, about 26% occurring once; the ten biggest clones make up about 3.9%. This clonotype has just a few counts. As yet, its antigen is unknown. The same data also went into a second study, on T cells of mothers and their children. Per that paper: Over 9.5 million reads per mother and around 3 million per child were obtained.

The receptor comes from a boy younger than 10 in good health. The sequenced sample was blood. V usage is TRBV29-1 and J usage is TRBJ2-1, with 8 nucleotides matching TRBD1. The CDR3, as DNA: TGCAGCGTCAGGACAGGGCTGTCCTACAATGAGCAGTTCTTC. Translated: CSVRTGLSYNEQFF.